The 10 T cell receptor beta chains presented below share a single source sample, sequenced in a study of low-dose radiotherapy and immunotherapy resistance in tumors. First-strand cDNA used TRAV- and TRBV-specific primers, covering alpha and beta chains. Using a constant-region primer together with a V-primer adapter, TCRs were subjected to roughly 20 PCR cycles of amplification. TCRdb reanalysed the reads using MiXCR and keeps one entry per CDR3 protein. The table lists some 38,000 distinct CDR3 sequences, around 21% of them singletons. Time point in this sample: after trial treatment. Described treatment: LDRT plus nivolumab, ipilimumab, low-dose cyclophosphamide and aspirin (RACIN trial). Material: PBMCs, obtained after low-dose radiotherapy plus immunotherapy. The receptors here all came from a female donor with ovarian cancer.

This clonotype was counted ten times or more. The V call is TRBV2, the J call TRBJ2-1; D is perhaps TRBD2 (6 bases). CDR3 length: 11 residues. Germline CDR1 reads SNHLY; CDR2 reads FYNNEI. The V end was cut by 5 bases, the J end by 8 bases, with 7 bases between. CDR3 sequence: CASSIADEQFF. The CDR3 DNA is TGTGCCAGCAGTATAGCGGATGAGCAGTTCTTC.

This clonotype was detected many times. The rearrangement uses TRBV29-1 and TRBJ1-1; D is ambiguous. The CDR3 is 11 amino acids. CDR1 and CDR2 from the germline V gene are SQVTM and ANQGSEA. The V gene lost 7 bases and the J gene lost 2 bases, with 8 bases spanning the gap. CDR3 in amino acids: CSAEDNTEAFF. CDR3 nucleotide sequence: TGCAGCGCCGAGGACAACACTGAAGCTTTCTTT.

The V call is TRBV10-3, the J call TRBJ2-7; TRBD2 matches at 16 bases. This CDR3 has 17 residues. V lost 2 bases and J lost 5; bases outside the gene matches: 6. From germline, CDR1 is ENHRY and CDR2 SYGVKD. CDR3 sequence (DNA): TGTGCCATCAGTGAGCCGGGGACTAGCGGGAGGGCCCACGAGCAGTACTTC. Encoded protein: CAISEPGTSGRAHEQYF.

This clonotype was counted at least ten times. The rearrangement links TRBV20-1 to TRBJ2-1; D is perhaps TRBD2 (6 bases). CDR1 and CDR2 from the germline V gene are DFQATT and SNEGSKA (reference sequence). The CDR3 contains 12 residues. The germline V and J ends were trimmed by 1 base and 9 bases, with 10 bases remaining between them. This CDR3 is CSARGTSLEQFF. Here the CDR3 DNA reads TGCAGTGCTAGAGGAACTAGCCTTGAGCAGTTCTTC.

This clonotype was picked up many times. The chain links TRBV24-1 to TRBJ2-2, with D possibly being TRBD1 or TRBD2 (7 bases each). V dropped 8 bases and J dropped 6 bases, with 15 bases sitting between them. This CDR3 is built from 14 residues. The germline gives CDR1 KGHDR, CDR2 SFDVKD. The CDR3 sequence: CATTPGGDAGELFF. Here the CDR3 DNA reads TGTGCCACCACCCCAGGGGGGGACGCCGGGGAGCTGTTTTTT.

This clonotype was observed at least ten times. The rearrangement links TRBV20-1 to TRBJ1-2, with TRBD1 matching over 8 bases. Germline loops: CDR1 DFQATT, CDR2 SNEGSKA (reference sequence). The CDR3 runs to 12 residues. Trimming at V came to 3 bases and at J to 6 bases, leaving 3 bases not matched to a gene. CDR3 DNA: TGCAGTGCTAGCTCGACAGGGGATGGCTACACCTTC. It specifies CSASSTGDGYTF.

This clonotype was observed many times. Here the CDR3 reads CASSYSLLNTEAFF. The CDR3, as DNA: TGTGCCAGCAGTTACTCCCTCTTGAACACTGAAGCTTTCTTT. The chain employs TRBV6-2 or TRBV6-3 and TRBJ1-1; D ambiguous. The CDR3 contains 14 residues. Trimming took 0 bases from V and 0 from J, leaving 5 bases between them. The germline V gene has CDR1 MNHEY and CDR2 SVGEGT.

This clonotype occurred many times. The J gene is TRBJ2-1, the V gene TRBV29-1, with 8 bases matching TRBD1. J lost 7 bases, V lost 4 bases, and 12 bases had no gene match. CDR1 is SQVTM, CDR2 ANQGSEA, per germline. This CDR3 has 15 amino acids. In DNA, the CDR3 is TGCAGCGTTGCCGGGGCCCAGGGGGCGAAAAATGAGCAGTTCTTC. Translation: CSVAGAQGAKNEQFF.

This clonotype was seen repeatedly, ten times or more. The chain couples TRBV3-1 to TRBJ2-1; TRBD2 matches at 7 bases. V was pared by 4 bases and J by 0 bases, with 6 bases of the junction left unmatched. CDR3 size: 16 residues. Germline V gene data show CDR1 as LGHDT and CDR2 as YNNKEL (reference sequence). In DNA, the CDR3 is TGTGCCAGCAGCCCAGCGGGAATCGCCTCCTACAATGAGCAGTTCTTC. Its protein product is CASSPAGIASYNEQFF.

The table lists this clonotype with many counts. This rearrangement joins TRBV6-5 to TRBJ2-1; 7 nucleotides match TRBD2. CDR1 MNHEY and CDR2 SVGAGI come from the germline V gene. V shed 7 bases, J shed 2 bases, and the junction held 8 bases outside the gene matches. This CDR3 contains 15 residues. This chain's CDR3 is CASIGASGAYNEQFF. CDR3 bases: TGTGCCAGCATCGGAGCGAGCGGGGCCTACAATGAGCAGTTCTTC.